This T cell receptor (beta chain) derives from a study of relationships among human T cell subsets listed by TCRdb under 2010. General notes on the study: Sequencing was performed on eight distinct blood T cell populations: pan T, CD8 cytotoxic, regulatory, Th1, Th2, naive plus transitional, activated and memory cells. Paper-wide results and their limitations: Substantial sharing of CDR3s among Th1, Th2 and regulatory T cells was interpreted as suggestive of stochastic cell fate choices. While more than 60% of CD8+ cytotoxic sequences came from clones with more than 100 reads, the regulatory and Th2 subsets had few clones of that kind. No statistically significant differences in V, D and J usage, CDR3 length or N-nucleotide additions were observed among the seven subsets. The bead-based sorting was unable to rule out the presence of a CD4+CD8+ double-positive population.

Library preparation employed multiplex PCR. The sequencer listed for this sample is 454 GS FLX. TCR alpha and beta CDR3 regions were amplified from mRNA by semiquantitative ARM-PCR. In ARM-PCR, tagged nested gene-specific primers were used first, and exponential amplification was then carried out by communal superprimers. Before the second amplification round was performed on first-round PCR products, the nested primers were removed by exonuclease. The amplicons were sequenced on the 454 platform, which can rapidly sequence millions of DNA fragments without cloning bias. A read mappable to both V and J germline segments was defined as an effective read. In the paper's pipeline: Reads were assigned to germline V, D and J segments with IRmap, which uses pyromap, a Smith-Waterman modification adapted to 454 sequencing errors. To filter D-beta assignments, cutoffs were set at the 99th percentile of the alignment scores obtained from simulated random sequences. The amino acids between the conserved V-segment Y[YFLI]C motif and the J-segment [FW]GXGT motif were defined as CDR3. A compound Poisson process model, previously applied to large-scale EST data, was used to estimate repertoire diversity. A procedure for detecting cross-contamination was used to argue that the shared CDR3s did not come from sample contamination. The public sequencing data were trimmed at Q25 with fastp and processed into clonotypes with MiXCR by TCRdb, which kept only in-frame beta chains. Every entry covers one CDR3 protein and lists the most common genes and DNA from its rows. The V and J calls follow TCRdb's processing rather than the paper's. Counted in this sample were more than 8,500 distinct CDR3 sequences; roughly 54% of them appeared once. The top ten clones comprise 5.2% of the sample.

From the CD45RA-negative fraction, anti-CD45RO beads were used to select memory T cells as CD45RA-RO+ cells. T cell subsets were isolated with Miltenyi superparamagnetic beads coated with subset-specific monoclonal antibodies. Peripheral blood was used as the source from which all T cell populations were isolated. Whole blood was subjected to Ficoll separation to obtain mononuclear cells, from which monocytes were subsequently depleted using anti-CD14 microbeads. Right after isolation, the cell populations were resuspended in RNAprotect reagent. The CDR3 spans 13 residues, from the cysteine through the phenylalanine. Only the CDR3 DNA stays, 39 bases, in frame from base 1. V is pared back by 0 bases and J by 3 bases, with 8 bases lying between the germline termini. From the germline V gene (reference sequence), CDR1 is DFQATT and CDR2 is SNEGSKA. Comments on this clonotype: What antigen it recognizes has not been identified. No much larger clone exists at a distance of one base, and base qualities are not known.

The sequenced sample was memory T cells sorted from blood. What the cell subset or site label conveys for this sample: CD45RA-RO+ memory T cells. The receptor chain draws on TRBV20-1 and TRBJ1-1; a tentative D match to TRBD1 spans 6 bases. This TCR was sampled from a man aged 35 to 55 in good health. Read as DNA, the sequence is TGCAGTGCTAGAGAGGGGGCGGACACTGAAGCTTTCTTT. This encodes CSAREGADTEAFF.